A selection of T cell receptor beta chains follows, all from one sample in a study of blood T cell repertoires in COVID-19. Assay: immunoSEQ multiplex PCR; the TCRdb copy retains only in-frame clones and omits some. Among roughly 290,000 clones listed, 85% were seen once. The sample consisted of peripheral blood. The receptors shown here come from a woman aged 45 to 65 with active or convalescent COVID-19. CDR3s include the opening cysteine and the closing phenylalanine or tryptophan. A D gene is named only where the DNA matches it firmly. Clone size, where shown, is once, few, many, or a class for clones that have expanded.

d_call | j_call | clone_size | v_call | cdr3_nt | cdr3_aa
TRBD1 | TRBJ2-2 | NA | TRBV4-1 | TGCGCCAGCAGCCACCGCGGGACAGGGGCCACGAACACCGGGGAGCTGTTTTTT | CASSHRGTGATNTGELFF
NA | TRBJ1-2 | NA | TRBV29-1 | TGCAGCGTTGAAGATGGGGCCATGCCCGGTCGTAGGGGCTACACCTTC | CSVEDGAMPGRRGYTF
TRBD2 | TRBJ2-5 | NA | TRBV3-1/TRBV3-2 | TGTGCCAGCAGCCGCCCAGCGGGGGAGACCCAGTACTTC | CASSRPAGETQYF
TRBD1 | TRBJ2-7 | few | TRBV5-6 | TGTGCCAGCAGCCTCTACGGGACAGGGGGATACGAGCAGTACTTC | CASSLYGTGGYEQYF
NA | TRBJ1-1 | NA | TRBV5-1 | TGCGCCAGCAGCTTCGACAGGAACACTGAAGCTTTCTTT | CASSFDRNTEAFF
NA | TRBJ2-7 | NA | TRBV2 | TGTGCCAGCAGTCTACAGGGCTACGAGCAGTACTTC | CASSLQGYEQYF
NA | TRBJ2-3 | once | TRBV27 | TGTGCCAGCAGCCCTGACTATCTAGGCACAGATACGCAGTATTTT | CASSPDYLGTDTQYF
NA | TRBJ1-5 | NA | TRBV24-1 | TGTGCCACCAGTGACAACGCGACACCCTTGGATCAGCCCCAGCATTTT | CATSDNATPLDQPQHF
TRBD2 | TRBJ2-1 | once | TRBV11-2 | TGTGCCAGCAGCCCCGCAGCGGGGGTCTACAATGAGCAGTTCTTC | CASSPAAGVYNEQFF
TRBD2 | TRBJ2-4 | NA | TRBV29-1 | TGCAGCGTTGTAGCGGGAGGCAAAAACATTCAGTACTTC | CSVVAGGKNIQYF
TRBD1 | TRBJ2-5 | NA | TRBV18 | TGTGCCAGCTCAACCTACAGGGGCCCCCAAGAGACCCAGTACTTC | CASSTYRGPQETQYF
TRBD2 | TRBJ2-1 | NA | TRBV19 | TGTGCCAGTAACTCAGCGGGGAATGAGCAGTTCTTC | CASNSAGNEQFF
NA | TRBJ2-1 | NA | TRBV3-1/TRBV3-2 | TGTGCCAGCAGCCAAGGTTACAGGGGGGGTGAGCAGTTCTTC | CASSQGYRGGEQFF
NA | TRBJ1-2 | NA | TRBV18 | TGTGCCAGCTCACCTGAAGCCGACAGCTATGGCTACACCTTC | CASSPEADSYGYTF
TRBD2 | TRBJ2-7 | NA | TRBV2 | TGTGCCAGCAGTCAGCGGACTAGTTTCTACGAGCAGTACTTC | CASSQRTSFYEQYF
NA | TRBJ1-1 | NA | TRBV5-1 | TGCGCCAGCAGCTTGGCCTTTGGAGGGCGGTACACTGAAGCTTTCTTT | CASSLAFGGRYTEAFF
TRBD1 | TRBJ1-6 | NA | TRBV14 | TGTGCCAGCAGCTCCGACAGGGTGCATTCACCCCTCCACTTT | CASSSDRVHSPLHF
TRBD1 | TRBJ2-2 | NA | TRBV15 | TGTGCCACCAGCAGAGTGGACAGGAGGAACACCGGGGAGCTGTTTTTT | CATSRVDRRNTGELFF
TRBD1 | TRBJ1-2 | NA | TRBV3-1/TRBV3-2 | TGTGCCAGCAGCCAAGGGACAGGGGGCAACACCTTC | CASSQGTGGNTF
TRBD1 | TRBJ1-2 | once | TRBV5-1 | TGCGCCAGCAGCGCGATCCCGGGACAGGGGGCTCTAGGGCTATACTATGGCTACACCTTC | CASSAIPGQGALGLYYGYTF
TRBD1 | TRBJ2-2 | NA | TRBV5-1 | TGCGCCAGCAGAGATATTAGGACAGGGGGCACCGGGGAGCTGTTTTTT | CASRDIRTGGTGELFF
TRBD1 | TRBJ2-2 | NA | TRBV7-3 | TGTGCCAGCAAGGCGGACAGGTGGACCGGGGAGCTGTTTTTT | CASKADRWTGELFF
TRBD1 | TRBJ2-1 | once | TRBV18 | TGTGCCAGCTCACCACCGACCGGGACAGGGGTGTTCAATGAGCAGTTCTTC | CASSPPTGTGVFNEQFF
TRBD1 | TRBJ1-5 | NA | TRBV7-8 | TGTGCCAGCAGCCGGGACAGGGGGTTTGGTAATCAGCCCCAGCATTTT | CASSRDRGFGNQPQHF
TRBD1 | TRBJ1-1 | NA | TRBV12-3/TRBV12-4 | TGTGCCAGCAGGGGACAGATGAACACTGAAGCTTTCTTT | CASRGQMNTEAFF
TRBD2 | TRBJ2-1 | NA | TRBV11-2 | TGTGCCAGCAGGACTAGCGGGAGGTCAATGGGGGAGAATGAGCAGTTCTTC | CASRTSGRSMGENEQFF
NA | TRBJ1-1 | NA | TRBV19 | TGTGCCAGTAGAAACCGACAGATCGTCACCCACACTGAAGCTTTCTTT | CASRNRQIVTHTEAFF